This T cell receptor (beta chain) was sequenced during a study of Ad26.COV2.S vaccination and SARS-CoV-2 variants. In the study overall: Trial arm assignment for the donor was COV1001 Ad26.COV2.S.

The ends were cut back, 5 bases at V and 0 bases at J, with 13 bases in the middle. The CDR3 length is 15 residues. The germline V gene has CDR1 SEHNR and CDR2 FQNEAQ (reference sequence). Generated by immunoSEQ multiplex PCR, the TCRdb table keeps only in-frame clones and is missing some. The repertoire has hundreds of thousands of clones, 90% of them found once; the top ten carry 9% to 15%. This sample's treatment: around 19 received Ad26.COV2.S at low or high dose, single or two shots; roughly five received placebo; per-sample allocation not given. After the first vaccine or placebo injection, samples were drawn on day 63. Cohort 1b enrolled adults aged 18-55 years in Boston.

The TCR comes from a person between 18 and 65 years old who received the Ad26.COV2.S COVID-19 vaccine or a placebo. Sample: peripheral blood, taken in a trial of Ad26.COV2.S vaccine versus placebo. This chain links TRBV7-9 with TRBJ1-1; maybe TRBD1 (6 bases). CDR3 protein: CASSLQTGLNTEAFF. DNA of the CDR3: TGTGCCAGCAGCCTGCAGACAGGCCTGAACACTGAAGCTTTCTTT.